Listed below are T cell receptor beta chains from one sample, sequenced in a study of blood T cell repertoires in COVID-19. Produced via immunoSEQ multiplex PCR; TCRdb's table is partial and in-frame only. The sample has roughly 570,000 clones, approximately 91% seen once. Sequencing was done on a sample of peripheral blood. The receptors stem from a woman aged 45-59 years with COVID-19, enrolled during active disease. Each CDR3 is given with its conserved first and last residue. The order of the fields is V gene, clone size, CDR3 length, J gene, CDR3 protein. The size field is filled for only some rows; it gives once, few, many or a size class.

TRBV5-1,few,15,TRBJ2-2,CASSLAGPNTGELFF
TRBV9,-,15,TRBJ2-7,CASSVAPTASYEQYF
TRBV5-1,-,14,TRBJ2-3,CASSFRLALDTQYF
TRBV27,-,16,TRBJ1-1,CASSLVPPTGRTEAFF
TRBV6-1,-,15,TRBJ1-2,CASSEGRALGYGYTF
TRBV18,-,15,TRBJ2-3,CASSRSGASTDTQYF
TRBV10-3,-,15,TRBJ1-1,CAINDRDKVKTEAFF
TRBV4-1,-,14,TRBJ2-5,CASSPPAGSETQYF
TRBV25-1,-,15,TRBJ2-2,CASSDATGTLPGLFF
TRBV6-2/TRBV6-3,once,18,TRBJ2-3,CASSYLVRGNRGTDTQYF
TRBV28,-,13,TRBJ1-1,CASKRGPNTEAFF
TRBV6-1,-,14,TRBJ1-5,CASSEIRGNQPQHF
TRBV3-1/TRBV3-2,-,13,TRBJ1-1,CASSQVWGAEAFF
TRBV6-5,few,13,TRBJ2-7,CASRPGQPYEQYF
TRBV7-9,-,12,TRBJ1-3,CASSPPLPTIYF
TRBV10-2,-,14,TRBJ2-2,CASSRDRSTGELFF
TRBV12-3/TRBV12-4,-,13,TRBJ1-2,CASSPQGPHGYTF
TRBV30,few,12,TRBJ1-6,CAWSSGNSPLHF
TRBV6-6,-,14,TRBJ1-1,CASTPGTGATEAFF
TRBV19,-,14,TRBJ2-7,CASSPSQGSYEQYF
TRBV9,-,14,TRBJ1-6,CASSGQGSNSPLHF
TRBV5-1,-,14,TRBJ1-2,CASSLSDRVDGYTF
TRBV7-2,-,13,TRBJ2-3,CAGMTGLTDTQYF
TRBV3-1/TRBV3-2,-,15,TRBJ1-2,CASSQATVKNYGYTF
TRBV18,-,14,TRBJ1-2,CASSPKYKEYGYTF
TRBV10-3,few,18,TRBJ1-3,CAISRSFTTGGSGNTIYF
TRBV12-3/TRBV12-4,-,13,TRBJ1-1,CASSFRAGRGAFF
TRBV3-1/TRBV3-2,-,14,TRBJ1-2,CASSLRTLMGGYTF
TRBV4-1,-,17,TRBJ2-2,CASSQGAARGGTGELFF
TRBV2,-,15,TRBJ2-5,CASGESGGRPETQYF
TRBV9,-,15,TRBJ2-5,CASSTPRGGEETQYF
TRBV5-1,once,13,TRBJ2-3,CASKEGGTDTQYF
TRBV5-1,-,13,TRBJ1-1,CASTGDSYTEAFF
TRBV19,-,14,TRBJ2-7,CASRNGGSSYEQYF
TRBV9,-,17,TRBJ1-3,CASSGAPWRASGNTIYF
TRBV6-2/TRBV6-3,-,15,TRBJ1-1,CASSSRQGGRTEAFF
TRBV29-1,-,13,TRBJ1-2,CSVDQTGGYGYTF
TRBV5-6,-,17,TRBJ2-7,CASSLGPYWQGNYEQYF
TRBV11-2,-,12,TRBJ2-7,CASSSGQGRQYF
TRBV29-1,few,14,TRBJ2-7,CSVEGSSGDSEQYF
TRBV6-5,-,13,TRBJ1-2,CASREGGLYGYTF
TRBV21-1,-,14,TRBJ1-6,CASSKGGTLKPLHF
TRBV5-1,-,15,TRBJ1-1,CASSLAGGGNTEAFF
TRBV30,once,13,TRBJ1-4,CAWRTGRFEKLFF